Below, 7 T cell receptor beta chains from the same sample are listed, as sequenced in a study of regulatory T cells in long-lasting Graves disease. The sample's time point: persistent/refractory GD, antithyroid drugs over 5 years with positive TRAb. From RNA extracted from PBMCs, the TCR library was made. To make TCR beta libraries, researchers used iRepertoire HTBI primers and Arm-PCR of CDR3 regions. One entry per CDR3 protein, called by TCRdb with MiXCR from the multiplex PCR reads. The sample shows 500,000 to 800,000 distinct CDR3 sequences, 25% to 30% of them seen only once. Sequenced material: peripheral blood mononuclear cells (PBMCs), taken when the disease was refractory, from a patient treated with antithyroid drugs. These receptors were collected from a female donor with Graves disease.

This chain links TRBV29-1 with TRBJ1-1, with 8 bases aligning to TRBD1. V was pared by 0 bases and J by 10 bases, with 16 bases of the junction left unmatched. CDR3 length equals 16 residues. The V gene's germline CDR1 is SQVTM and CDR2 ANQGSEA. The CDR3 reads CSVEDFRLGTGSLAFF. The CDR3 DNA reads TGCAGCGTTGAAGACTTCCGCCTCGGGACAGGCTCCCTAGCTTTCTTT.

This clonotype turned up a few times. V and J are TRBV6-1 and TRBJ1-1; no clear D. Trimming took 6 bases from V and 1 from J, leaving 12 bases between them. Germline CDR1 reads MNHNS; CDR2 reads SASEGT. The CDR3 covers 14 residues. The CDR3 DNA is TGTGCCAGCAGCCCTTTTAACGCGAACACTGAAGCTTTCTTT. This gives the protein CASSPFNANTEAFF.

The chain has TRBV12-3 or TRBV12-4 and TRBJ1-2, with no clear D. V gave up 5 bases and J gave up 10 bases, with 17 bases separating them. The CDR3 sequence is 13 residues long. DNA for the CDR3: TGTGCCAGCAGTCCCGATTCGGCGGAGCACTACACCTTC. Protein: CASSPDSAEHYTF.

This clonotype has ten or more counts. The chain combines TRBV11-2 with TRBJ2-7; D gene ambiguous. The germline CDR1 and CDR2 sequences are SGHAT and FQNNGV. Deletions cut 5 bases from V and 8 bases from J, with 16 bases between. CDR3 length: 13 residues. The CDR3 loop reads CASSRTASPKQYF. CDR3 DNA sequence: TGTGCCAGCAGCCGGACCGCCTCACCCAAGCAGTACTTC.

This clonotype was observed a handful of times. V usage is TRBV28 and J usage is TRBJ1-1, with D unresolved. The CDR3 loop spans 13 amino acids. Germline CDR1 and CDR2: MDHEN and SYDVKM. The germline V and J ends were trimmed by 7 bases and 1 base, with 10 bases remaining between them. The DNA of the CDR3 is TGTGCCAGCACCTCCACGGGGAACACTGAAGCTTTCTTT. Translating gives CASTSTGNTEAFF.

This CDR3 reads CSATYTTWAFF. The DNA of the CDR3 is TGCAGTGCTACTTATACTACGTGGGCTTTCTTT. This chain links TRBV20-1 with TRBJ1-1; D ambiguous. V was trimmed by 4 bases and J by 11 bases, leaving 14 bases between them. CDR1 DFQATT and CDR2 SNEGSKA come from the germline V gene (reference sequence). The CDR3 covers 11 residues.

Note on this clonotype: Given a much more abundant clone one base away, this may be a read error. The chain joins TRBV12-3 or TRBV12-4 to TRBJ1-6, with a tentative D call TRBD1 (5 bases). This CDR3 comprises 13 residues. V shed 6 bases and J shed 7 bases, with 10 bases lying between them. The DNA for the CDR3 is TGTGCCAGCAGCGGACATATCAATTCACCCCTCCACTTT. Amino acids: CASSGHINSPLHF.